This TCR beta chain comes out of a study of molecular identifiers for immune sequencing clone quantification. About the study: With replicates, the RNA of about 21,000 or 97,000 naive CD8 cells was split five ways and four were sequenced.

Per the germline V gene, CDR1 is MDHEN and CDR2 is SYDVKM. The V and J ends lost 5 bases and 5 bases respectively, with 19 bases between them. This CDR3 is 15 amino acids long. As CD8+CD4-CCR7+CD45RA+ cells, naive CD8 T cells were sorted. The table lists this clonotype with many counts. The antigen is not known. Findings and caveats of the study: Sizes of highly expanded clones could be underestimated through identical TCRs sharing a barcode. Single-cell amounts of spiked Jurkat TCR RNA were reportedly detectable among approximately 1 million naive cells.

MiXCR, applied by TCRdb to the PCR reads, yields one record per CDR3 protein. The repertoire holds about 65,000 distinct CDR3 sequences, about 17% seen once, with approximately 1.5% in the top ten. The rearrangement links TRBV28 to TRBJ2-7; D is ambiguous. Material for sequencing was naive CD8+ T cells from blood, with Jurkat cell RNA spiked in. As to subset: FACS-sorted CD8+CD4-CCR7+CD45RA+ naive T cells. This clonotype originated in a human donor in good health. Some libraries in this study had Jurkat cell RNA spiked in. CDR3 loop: CASSHRLGFAHEQYF. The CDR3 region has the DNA TGTGCCAGCAGTCACAGACTGGGATTCGCCCACGAGCAGTACTTC.